The text below deals with one T cell receptor beta chain. The antigen it recognizes is unknown. It has no much larger one-base neighbor in the sample; base qualities were not kept. TCRbeta CDR3 regions were amplified from genomic DNA using the immunoSEQ Assay, a bias-controlled multiplex PCR. On the study's bioinformatics: Nucleated cell counts per sample were estimated from amplification of reference gene primers within the assay. To quantify the absolute abundance of each unique TCRbeta CDR3 rearrangement, sequence reads were collapsed and filtered. For each sample, productive Simpson clonality was calculated as the square root of Simpson's diversity index over productive rearrangements. Held by TCRdb, this immuneACCESS table contains in-frame sequences only and omits some clones. Under half of the omission traces to an unresolved V gene where checked; the cause of the rest is unknown. V and J calls and clone size come straight from that table; D and trimming were deduced from the DNA. The sample yields 160,000 or so clones; approximately 85% were counted once. Of the sample, around 1.1% falls within the top ten clones.

The collaborating institutions used their own protocols to collect whole blood in K2EDTA tubes. For TCRbeta analysis, collaborator samples were shipped as frozen whole blood, as isolated PBMCs, or as DNA extracted from either sample type. The sample comes from a study of blood T cell repertoires in COVID-19 (dated by TCRdb to 2018 to 2021). General notes on the study: Samples from collaborators originated in the United States, Italy and Spain and spanned both the acute and convalescent phases of COVID-19. The prospective study material was composed of cDNA or gDNA derived from T cells, B-cell-depleted T cells, or PBMCs. The dataset comprised deeply sampled blood TCRbeta repertoires from subjects exposed to, actively infected with, or recovered from COVID-19. A freely available public database, intended as a resource for researchers studying the immune response to SARS-CoV-2, is where the repertoires were released. The samples were drawn from two sources: the first 160 participants of the ongoing ImmuneRACE study, and over 950 subjects contributed by 6 global collaborators. The sample metadata nearly always contained a de-identified subject ID, COVID-19 status, age in years and sex. Where available, HLA class I and class II types were taken from metadata supplied by the sample provider and were not determined by assay-based typing. The paper as a whole reports these results and caveats: How much clinical and demographic metadata was included differed by source and by participant, and the metadata was provided uncurated.

Sequencing input: peripheral blood. The receptor was derived from a man in his forties or fifties with acute or convalescent COVID-19.

In nucleotide form, the sequence is TGTGCCAGCAGCCCACGGACTAGCGGGGGGCAGGGTACGCAGTATTTT. Translated, it gives CASSPRTSGGQGTQYF. This sequence uses TRBV11-3 and TRBJ2-3; 14 junctional bases match TRBD2. The germline V gene sets CDR1 to SGHNT and CDR2 to YENEEA. From cysteine to phenylalanine, the CDR3 is 16 amino acids long. Just CDR3 DNA is preserved here, 48 bases in frame from base 1. Relative to germline, V is missing 5 bases and J is missing 8 bases, with 9 bases of the junction outside any gene match.